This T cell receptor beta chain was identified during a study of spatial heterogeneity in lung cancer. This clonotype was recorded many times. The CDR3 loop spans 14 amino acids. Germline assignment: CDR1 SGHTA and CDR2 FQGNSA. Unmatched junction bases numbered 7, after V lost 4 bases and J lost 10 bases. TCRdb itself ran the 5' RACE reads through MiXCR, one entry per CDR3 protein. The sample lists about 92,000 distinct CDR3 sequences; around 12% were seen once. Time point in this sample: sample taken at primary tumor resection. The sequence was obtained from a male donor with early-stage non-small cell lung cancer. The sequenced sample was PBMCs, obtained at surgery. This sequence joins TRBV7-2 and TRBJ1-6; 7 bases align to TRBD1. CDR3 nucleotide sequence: TGTGCCAGCAGCTGGAGGGACAGTAACTCACCCCTCCACTTT. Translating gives CASSWRDSNSPLHF.